This T cell receptor beta chain was found in a study of blood T cell repertoires in COVID-19. Overall study: Sites in the United States, Italy and Spain provided acute and convalescent COVID-19 samples. PBMCs, B-cell-depleted T cells, or T cells provided the cDNA or gDNA that made up the material.

Trimming pared 4 bases from V and 4 bases from J, leaving 18 bases between. Germline lookup yields CDR1 LGHDT and CDR2 YNNKEL (reference sequence). CDR3 length: 16 amino acids. As handled by the study authors: Quantification of nucleated cells was approximated via reference gene primer amplification. Clones were read by immunoSEQ multiplex PCR, and TCRdb kept only the in-frame ones, dropping some. V and J calls and clone size are those listed in that table; D and trimming were worked out from the DNA. The sample has approximately 90,000 clones, approximately 90% seen once. Sequencing used peripheral blood. The receptor's source is a man aged 55 to 70 with acute or convalescent COVID-19. The chain recombines TRBV3-1 (or the pseudogene TRBV3-2) with TRBJ2-3; D may be TRBD2 (6 bases). This CDR3 is CASSRARRGAPDTQYF. CDR3 in DNA: TGTGCCAGCAGCCGAGCCCGGCGGGGTGCCCCAGATACGCAGTATTTT.